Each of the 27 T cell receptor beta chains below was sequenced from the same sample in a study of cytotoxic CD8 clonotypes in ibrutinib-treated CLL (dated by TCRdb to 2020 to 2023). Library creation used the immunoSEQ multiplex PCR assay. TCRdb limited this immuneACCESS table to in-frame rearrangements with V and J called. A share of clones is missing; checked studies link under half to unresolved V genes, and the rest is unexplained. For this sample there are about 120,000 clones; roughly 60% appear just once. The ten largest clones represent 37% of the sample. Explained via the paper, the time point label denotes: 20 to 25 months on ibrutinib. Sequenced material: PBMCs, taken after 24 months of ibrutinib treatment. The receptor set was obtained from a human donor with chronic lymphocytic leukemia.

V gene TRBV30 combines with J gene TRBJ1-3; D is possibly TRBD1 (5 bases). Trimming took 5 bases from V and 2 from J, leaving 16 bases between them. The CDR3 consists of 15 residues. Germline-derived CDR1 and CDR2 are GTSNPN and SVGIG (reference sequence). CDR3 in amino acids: CAWGTSHNPGNTIYF. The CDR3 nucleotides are TGTGCCTGGGGGACGTCTCACAATCCTGGAAACACCATATATTTT.

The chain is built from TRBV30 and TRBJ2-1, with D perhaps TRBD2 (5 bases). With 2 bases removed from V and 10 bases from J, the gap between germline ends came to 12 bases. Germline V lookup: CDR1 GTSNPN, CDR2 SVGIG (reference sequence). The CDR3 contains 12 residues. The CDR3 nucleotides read TGTGCCTGGAGTTCGGAGGTAAGCGAGCAGTTCTTC. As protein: CAWSSEVSEQFF.

The CDR3 DNA reads TGTGCCAGCAGTTCACCCCTTGACCCCGGAGCGGGGGGCACAGATACGCAGTATTTT. This gives the protein CASSSPLDPGAGGTDTQYF. The chain joins TRBV28 to TRBJ2-3, with 8 bases matching TRBD2. V shed 4 bases and J 1 base; nucleotides not matched to a gene: 16. The CDR3 is 19 residues long. Per germline, CDR1 MDHEN and CDR2 SYDVKM.

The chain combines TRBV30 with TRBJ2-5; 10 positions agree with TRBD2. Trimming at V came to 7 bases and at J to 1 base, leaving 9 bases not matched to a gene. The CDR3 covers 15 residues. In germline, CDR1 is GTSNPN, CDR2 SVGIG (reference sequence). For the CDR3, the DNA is TGTGCCTTTGGAGCTCGGACTAGCGGCCAAGAGACCCAGTACTTC. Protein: CAFGARTSGQETQYF. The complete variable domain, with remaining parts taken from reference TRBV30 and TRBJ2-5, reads SQTIHQWPATLVQPVGSPLSLECTVEGTSNPNLYWYRQAAGRGLQLLFYSVGIGQISSEVPQNLSASRPQDRQFILSSKKLLLSDSGFYLCAFGARTSGQETQYFGPGTRLLVL.

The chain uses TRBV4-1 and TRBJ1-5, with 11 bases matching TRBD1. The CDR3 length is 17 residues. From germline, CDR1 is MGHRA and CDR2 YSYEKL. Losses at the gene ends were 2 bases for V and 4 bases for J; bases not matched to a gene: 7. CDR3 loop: CASSQNLGQGGNQPQHF. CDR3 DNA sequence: TGCGCCAGCAGCCAAAACCTGGGACAGGGGGGGAATCAGCCCCAGCATTTT.

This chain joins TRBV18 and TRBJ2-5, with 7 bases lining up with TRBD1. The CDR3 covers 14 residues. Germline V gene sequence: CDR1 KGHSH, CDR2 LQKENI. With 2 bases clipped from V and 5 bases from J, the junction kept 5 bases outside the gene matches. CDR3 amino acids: CASSPTGEGETQYF. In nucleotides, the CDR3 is TGTGCCAGCTCACCAACAGGGGAAGGGGAGACCCAGTACTTC.

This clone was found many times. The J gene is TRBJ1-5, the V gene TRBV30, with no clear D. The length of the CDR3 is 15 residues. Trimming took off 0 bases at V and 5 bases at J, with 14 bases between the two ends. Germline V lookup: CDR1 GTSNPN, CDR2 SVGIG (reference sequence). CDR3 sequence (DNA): TGTGCCTGGAGTGTATCAGGCTCTTTCGATCAGCCCCAGCATTTT. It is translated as CAWSVSGSFDQPQHF. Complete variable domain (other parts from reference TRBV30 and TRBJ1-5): SQTIHQWPATLVQPVGSPLSLECTVEGTSNPNLYWYRQAAGRGLQLLFYSVGIGQISSEVPQNLSASRPQDRQFILSSKKLLLSDSGFYLCAWSVSGSFDQPQHFGDGTRLSIL.

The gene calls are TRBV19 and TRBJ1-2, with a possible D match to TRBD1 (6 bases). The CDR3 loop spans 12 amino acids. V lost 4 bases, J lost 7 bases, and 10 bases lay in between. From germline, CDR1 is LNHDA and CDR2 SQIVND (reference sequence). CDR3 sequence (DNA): TGTGCCAGTAGTACAGGGGCGGGTGGCTACACCTTC. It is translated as CASSTGAGGYTF. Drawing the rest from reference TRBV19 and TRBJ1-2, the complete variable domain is DGGITQSPKYLFRKEGQNVTLSCEQNLNHDAMYWYRQDPGQGLRLIYYSQIVNDFQKGDIAEGYSVSREKKESFPLTVTSAQKNPTAFYLCASSTGAGGYTFGSGTRLTVV.

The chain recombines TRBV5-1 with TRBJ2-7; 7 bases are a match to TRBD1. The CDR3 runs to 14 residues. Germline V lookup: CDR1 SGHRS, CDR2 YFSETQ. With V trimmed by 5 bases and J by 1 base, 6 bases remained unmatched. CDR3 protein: CASRMDRRSYEQYF. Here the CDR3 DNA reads TGCGCCAGCAGGATGGACAGGCGATCCTACGAGCAGTACTTC.

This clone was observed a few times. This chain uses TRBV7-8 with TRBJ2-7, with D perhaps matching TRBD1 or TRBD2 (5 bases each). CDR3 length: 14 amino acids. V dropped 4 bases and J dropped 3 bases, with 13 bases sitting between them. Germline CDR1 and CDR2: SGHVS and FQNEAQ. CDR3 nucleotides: TGTGCCAGCAGCTCTCCCGGGACCATCTACGAGCAGTACTTC. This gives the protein CASSSPGTIYEQYF.

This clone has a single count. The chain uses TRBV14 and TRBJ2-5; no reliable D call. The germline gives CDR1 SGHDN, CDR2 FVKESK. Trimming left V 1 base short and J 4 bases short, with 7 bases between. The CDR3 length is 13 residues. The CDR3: CASSQVGLETQYF. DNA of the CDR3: TGTGCCAGCAGCCAAGTAGGGTTAGAGACCCAGTACTTC.

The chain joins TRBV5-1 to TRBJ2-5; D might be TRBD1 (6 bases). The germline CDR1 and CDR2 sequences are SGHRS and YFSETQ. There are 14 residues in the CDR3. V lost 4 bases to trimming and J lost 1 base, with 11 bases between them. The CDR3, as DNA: TGCGCCAGCAGCCGAAGGGGGTTCCAAGAGACCCAGTACTTC. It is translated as CASSRRGFQETQYF.

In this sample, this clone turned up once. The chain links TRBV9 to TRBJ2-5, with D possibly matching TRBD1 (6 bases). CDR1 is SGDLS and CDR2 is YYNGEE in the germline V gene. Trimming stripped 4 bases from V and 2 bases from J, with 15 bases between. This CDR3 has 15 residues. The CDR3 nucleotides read TGTGCCAGCAGCCCCCCCGGGACACAACAAGAGACCCAGTACTTC. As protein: CASSPPGTQQETQYF.

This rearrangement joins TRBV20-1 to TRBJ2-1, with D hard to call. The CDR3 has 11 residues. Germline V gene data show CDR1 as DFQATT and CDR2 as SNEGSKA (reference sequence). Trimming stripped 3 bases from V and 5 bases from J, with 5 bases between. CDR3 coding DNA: TGCAGTGCTAGGGTAAACAATGAGCAGTTCTTC. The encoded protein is CSARVNNEQFF.

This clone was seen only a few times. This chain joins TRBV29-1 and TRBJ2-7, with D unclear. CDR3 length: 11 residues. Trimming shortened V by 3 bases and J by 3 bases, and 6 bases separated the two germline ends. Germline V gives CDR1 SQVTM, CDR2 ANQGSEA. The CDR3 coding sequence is TGCAGCGTTGATATGGGCTACGAGCAGTACTTC. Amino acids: CSVDMGYEQYF.

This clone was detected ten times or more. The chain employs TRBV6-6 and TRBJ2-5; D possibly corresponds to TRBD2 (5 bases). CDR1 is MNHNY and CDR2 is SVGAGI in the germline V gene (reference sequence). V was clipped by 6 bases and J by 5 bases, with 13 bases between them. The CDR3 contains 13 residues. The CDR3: CASRTGSRETQYF. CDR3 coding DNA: TGTGCCAGCAGGACGGGGAGCCGCGAGACCCAGTACTTC.

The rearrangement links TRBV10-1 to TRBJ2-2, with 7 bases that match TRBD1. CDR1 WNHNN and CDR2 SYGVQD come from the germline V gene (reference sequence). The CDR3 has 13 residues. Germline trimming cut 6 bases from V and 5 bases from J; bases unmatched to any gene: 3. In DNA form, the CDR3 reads TGCGCCAGCAGAAACAGGGGAACCGGGGAGCTGTTTTTT. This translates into CASRNRGTGELFF.

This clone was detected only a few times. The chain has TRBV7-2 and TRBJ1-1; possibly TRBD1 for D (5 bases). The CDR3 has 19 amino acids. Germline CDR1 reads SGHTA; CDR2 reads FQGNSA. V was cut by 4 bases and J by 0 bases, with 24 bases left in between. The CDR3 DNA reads TGTGCCAGCAGCTCCGCCTCCAGCTCTTTCGCCAGGGTGAACACTGAAGCTTTCTTT. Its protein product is CASSSASSSFARVNTEAFF.

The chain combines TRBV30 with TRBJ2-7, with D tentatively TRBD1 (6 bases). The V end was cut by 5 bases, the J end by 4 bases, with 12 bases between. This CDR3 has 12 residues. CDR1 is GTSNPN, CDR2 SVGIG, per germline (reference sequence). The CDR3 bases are TGTGCCTGGGGGAAGGGGGTTTACGAGCAGTACTTC. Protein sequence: CAWGKGVYEQYF.

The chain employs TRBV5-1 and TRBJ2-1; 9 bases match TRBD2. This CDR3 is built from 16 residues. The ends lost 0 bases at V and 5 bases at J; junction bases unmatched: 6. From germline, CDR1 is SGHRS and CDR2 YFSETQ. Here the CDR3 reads CASSLAPGLAHNEQFF. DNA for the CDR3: TGCGCCAGCAGCTTGGCCCCGGGACTAGCCCACAATGAGCAGTTCTTC.

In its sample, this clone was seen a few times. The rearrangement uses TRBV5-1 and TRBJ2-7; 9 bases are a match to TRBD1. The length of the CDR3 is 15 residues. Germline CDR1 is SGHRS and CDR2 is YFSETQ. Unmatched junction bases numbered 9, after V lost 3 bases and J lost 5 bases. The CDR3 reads CASSSIPGQGNEQYF. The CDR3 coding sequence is TGCGCCAGCAGCTCGATACCGGGACAGGGTAACGAGCAGTACTTC.

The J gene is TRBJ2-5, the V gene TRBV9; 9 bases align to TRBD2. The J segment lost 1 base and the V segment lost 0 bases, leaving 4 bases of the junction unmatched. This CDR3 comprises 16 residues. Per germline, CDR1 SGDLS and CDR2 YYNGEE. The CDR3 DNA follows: TGTGCCAGCAGCGTAGGGCTAGCGGGGTCCCAAGAGACCCAGTACTTC. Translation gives CASSVGLAGSQETQYF.

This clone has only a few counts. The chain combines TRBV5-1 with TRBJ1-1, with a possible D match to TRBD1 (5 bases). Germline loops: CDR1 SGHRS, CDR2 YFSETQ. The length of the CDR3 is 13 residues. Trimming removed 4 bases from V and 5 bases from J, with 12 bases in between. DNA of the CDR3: TGCGCCAGCAGCGGGGACGGTCGTACTGAAGCTTTCTTT. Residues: CASSGDGRTEAFF.

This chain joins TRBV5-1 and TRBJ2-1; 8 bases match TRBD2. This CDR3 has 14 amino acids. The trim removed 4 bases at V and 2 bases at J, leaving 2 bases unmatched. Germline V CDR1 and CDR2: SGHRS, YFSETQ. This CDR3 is CASSLGLAYNEQFF. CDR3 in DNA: TGCGCCAGCAGCCTGGGACTAGCCTACAATGAGCAGTTCTTC. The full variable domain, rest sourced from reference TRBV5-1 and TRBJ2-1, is KAGVTQTPRYLIKTRGQQVTLSCSPISGHRSVSWYQQTPGQGLQFLFEYFSETQRNKGNFPGRFSGRQFSNSRSEMNVSTLELGDSALYLCASSLGLAYNEQFFGPGTRLTVL.

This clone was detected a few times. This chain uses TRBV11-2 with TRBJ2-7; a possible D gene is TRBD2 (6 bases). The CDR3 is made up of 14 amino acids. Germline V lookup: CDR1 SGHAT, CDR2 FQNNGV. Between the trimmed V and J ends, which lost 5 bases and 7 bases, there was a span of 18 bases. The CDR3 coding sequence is TGTGCCAGCAGCCGGGGGTTAAGCAGTTCGGAGCAGTACTTC. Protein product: CASSRGLSSSEQYF.

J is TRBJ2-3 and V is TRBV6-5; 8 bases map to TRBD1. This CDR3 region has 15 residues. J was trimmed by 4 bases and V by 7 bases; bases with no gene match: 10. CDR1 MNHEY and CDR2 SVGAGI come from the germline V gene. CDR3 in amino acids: CASTSTGVRADTQYF. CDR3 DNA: TGTGCCAGCACCTCGACAGGGGTCCGGGCAGATACGCAGTATTTT.

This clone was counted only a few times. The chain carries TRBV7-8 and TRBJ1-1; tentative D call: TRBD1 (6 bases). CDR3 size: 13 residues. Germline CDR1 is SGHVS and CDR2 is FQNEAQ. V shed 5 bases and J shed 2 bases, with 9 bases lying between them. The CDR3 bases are TGTGCCAGCAGCCGGACAGAAAACACTGAAGCTTTCTTT. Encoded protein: CASSRTENTEAFF.